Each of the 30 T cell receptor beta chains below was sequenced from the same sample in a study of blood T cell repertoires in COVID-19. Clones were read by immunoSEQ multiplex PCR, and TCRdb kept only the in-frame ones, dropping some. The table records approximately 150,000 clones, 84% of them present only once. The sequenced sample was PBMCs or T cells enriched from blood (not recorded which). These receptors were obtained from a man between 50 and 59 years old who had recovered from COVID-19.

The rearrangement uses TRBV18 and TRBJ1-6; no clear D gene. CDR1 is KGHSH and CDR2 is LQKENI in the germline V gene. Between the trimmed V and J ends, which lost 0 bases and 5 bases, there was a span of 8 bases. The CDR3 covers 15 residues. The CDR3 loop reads CASSPPSGDNSPLHF. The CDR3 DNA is TGTGCCAGCTCACCACCGTCCGGGGATAATTCACCCCTCCACTTT.

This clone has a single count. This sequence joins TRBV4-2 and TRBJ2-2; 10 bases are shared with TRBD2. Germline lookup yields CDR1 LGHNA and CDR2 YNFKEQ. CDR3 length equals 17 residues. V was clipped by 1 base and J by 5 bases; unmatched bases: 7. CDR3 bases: TGTGCCAGCAGCCAAGCCCACTTTAGCGGGGGGACCGGGGAGCTGTTTTTT. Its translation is CASSQAHFSGGTGELFF.

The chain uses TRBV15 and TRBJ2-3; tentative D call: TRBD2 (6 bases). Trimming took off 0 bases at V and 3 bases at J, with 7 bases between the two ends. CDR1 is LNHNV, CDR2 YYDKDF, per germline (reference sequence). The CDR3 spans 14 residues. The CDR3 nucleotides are TGTGCCACCAGCAGAGAGACTAGAACAGATACGCAGTATTTT. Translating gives CATSRETRTDTQYF.

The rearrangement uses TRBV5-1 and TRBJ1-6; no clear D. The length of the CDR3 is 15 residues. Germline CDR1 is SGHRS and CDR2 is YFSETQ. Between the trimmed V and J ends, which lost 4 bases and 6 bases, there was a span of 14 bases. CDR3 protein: CASSGLGDSNSPLHF. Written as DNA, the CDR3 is TGCGCCAGCAGCGGTCTCGGGGATAGTAATTCACCCCTCCACTTT.

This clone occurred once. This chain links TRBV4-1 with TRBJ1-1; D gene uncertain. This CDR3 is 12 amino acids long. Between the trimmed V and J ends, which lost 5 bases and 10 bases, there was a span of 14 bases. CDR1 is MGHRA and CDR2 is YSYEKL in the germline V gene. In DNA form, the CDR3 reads TGCGCCAGCAGCGCTTCGGGATGGCGAGCTTTCTTT. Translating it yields CASSASGWRAFF.

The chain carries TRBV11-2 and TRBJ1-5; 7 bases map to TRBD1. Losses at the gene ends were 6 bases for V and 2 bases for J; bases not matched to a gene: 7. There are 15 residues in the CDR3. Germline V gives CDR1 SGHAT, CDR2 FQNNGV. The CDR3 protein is CASSLNRGGNQPQHF. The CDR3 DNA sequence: TGTGCCAGCAGTCTTAACAGGGGCGGCAATCAGCCCCAGCATTTT.

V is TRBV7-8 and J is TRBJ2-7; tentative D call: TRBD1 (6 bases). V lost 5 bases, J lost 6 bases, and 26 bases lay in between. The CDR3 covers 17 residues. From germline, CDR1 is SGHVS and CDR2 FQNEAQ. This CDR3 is CASSHSQGPGERPEQYF. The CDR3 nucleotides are TGTGCCAGCAGCCACTCTCAGGGGCCTGGGGAACGTCCCGAGCAGTACTTC.

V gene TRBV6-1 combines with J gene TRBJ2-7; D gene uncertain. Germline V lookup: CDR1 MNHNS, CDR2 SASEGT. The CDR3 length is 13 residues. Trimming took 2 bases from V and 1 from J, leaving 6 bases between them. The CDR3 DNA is TGTGCCAGCAGTGAACGTGAGTCCTACGAGCAGTACTTC. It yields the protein CASSERESYEQYF.

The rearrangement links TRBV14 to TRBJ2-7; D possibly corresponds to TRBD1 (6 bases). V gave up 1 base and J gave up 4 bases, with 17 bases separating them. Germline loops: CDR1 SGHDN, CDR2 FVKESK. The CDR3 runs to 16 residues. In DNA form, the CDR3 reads TGTGCCAGCAGCCAAGCTTTAGCGAACGGACAGTACGAGCAGTACTTC. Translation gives CASSQALANGQYEQYF.

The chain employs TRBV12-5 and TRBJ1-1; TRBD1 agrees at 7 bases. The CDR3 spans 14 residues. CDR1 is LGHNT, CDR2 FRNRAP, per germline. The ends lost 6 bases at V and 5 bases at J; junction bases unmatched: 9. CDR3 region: CASGRSGGRTEAFF. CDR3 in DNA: TGTGCTAGTGGCCGATCAGGGGGAAGGACTGAAGCTTTCTTT. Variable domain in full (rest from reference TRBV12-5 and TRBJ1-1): DARVTQTPRHKVTEMGQEVTMRCQPILGHNTVFWYRQTMMQGLELLAYFRNRAPLDDSGMPKDRFSAEMPDATLATLKIQPSEPRDSAVYFCASGRSGGRTEAFFGQGTRLTVV.

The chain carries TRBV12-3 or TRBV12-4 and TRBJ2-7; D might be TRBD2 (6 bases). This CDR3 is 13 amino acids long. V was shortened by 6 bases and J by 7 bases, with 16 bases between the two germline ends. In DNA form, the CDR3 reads TGTGCCAGCAGCCGCGGGACGGTGGGAGAGCAGTACTTC. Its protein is CASSRGTVGEQYF.

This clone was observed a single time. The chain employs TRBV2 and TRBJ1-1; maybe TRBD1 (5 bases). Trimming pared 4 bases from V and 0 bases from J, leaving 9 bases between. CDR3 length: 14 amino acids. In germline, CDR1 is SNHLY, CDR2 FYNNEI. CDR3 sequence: CASSVRQLNTEAFF. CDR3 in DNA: TGTGCCAGCAGTGTCCGACAGCTGAACACTGAAGCTTTCTTT. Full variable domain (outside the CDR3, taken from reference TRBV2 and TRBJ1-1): EPEVTQTPSHQVTQMGQEVILRCVPISNHLYFYWYRQILGQKVEFLVSFYNNEISEKSEIFDDQFSVERPDGSNFTLKIRSTKLEDSAMYFCASSVRQLNTEAFFGQGTRLTVV.

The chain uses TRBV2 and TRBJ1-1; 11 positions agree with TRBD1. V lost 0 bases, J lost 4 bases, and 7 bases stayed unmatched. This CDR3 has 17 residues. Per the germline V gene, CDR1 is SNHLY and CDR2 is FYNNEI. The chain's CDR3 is CASSEAGQGAFRTEAFF. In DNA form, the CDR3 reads TGTGCCAGCAGTGAAGCCGGACAGGGGGCATTTCGCACTGAAGCTTTCTTT.

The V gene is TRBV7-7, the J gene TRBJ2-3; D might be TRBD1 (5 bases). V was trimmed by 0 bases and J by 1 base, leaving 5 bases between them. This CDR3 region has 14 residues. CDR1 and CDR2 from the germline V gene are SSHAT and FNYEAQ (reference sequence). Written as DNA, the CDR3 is TGTGCCAGCAGCTTAGCGGGGCGCACAGATACGCAGTATTTT. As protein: CASSLAGRTDTQYF.

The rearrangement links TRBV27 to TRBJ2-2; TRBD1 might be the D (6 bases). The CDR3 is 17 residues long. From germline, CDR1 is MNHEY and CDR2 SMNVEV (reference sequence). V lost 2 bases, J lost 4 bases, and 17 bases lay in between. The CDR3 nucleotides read TGTGCCAGCAGTTTAGAACACCCCTCAGGGGTCACCGGGGAGCTGTTTTTT. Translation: CASSLEHPSGVTGELFF.

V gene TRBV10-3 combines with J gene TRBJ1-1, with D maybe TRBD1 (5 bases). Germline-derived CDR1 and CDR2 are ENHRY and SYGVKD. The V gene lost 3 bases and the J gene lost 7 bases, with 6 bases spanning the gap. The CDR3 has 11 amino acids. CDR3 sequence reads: CAISERGEAFF. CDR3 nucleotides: TGTGCCATCAGTGAAAGGGGTGAAGCTTTCTTT.

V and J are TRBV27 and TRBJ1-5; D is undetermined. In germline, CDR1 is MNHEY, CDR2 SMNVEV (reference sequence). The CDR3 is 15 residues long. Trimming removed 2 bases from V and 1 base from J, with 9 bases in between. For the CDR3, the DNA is TGTGCCAGCAGTTTAAACGGAGGGAGCAATCAGCCCCAGCATTTT. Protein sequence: CASSLNGGSNQPQHF.

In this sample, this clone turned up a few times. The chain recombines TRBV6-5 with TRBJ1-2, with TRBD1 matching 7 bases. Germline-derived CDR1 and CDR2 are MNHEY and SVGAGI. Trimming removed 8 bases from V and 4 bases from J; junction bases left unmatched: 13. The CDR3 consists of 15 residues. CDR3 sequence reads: CASVTDRASLYGYTF. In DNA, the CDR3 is TGTGCCAGCGTCACCGACAGGGCTTCTCTCTATGGCTACACCTTC.

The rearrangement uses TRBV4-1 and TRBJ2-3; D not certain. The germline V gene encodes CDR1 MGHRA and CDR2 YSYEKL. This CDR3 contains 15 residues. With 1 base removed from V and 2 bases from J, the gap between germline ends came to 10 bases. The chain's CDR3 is CASSQGATPTDTQYF. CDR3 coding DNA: TGCGCCAGCAGCCAAGGGGCTACCCCCACAGATACGCAGTATTTT.

CDR3 protein: CASRRTHTDTQYF. The CDR3 DNA follows: TGTGCCAGCAGACGGACACACACAGATACGCAGTATTTT. The rearrangement joins TRBV28 to TRBJ2-3; D may be TRBD1 (5 bases). Germline V gene sequence: CDR1 MDHEN, CDR2 SYDVKM. The CDR3 has 13 residues. V was pared by 6 bases and J by 2 bases, with 9 bases between. Looking up the rest from reference TRBV28 and TRBJ2-3 gives the full variable domain: DVKVTQSSRYLVKRTGEKVFLECVQDMDHENMFWYRQDPGLGLRLIYFSYDVKMKEKGDIPEGYSVSREKKERFSLILESASTNQTSMYLCASRRTHTDTQYFGPGTRLTVL.

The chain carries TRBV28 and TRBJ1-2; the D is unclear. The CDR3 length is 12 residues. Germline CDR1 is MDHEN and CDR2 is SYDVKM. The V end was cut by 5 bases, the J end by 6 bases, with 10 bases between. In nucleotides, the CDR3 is TGTGCCAGCAGTCTCCCCCGGGATGGCTACACCTTC. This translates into CASSLPRDGYTF.

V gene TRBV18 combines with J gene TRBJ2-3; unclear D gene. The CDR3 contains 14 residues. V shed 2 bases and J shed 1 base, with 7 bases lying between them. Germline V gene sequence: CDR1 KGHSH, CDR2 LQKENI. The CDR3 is CASSPNSGTDTQYF. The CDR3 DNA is TGTGCCAGCTCACCAAACTCTGGCACAGATACGCAGTATTTT.

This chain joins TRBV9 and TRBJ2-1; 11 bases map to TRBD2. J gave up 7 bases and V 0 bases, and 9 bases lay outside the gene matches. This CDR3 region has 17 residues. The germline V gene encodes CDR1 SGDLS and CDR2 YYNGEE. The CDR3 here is CASSVGPGGLAVNEQFF. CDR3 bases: TGTGCCAGCAGCGTAGGGCCGGGGGGACTAGCGGTAAATGAGCAGTTCTTC. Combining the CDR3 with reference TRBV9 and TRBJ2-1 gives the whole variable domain DSGVTQTPKHLITATGQRVTLRCSPRSGDLSVYWYQQSLDQGLQFLIQYYNGEERAKGNILERFSAQQFPDLHSELNLSSLELGDSALYFCASSVGPGGLAVNEQFFGPGTRLTVL.

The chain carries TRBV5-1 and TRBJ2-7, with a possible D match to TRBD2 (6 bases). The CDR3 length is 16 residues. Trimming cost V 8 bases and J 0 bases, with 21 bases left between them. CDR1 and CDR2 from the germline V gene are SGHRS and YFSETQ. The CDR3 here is CARAGKRTRDSYEQYF. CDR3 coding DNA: TGCGCCAGGGCGGGGAAGAGGACGCGAGACTCCTACGAGCAGTACTTC.

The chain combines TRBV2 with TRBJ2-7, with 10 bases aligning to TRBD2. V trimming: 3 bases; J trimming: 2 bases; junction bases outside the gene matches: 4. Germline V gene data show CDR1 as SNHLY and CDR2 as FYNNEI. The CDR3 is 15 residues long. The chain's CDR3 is CASSDPGLATYEQYF. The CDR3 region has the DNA TGTGCCAGCAGTGATCCGGGACTAGCGACCTACGAGCAGTACTTC.

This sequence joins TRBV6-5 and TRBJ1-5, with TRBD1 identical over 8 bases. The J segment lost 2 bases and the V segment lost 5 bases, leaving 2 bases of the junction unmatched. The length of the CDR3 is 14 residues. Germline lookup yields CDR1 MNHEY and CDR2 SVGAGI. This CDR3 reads CASSKTGGNQPQHF. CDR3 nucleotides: TGTGCCAGCAGTAAGACAGGGGGCAATCAGCCCCAGCATTTT.

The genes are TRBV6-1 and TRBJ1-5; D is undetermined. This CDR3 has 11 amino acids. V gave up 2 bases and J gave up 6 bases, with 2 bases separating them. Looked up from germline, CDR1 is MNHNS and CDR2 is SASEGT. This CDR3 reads CASSERQPQHF. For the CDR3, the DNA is TGTGCCAGCAGTGAACGTCAGCCCCAGCATTTT.

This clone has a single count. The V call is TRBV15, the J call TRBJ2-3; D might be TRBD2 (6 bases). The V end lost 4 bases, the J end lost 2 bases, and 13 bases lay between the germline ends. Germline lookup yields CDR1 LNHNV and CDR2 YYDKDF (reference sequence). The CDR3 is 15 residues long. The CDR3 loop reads CATSIPGDSTDTQYF. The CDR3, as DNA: TGTGCCACCAGCATCCCTGGGGACTCCACAGATACGCAGTATTTT.

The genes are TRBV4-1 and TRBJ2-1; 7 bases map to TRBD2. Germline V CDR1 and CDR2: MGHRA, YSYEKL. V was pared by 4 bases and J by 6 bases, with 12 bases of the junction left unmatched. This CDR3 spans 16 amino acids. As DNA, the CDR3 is TGCGCCAGCAGCCGAGGACGGGGGGATGCGGGCAATGAGCAGTTCTTC. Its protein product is CASSRGRGDAGNEQFF.

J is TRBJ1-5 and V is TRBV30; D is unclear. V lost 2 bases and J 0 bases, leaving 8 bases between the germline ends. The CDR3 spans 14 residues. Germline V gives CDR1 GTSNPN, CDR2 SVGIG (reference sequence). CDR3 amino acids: CAWSTVDSNQPQHF. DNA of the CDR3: TGTGCCTGGAGTACAGTTGATAGCAATCAGCCCCAGCATTTT.